Listed below are T cell receptor beta chains from one sample, sequenced in a study of T cells in narcolepsy. Profiled with immunoSEQ multiplex PCR; TCRdb holds only in-frame clones, not every one. The sample carries nearly 35,000 clones, less than 90% recorded once. The sequenced material came from memory (CD45RA-) CD4+ T cells from blood. Source of these receptors: a human donor in good health. The CDR3 runs from the conserved cysteine through the conserved F or W. A D gene is named only where the DNA matches it firmly.

d_call: .
v_call: TRBV5-4
j_call: TRBJ1-6
cdr3_aa: CASSPKAGNNSPLHF
cdr3_nt: TGTGCCAGCAGTCCAAAAGCGGGAAATAATTCACCCCTCCACTTT

d_call: .
v_call: TRBV7-8
j_call: TRBJ2-5
cdr3_aa: CASSLVPGGGYQETQYF
cdr3_nt: TGTGCCAGCAGCTTAGTCCCAGGGGGGGGGTACCAAGAGACCCAGTACTTC

d_call: .
v_call: TRBV19
j_call: TRBJ1-1
cdr3_aa: CASSMGTEAFF
cdr3_nt: TGTGCCAGTAGTATGGGGACTGAAGCTTTCTTT

d_call: .
v_call: TRBV7-8
j_call: TRBJ2-7
cdr3_aa: CASSLGAGPYEQYF
cdr3_nt: TGTGCCAGCAGCTTAGGGGCGGGACCCTACGAGCAGTACTTC

d_call: TRBD1
v_call: TRBV15
j_call: TRBJ1-2
cdr3_aa: CATSRGGTAQSGYTF
cdr3_nt: TGTGCCACCAGCAGAGGAGGGACAGCCCAAAGTGGCTACACCTTC

d_call: .
v_call: TRBV4-1
j_call: TRBJ2-7
cdr3_aa: CASSQMFRASYEQYF
cdr3_nt: TGCGCCAGCAGCCAGATGTTCAGGGCATCCTACGAGCAGTACTTC

d_call: TRBD2
v_call: TRBV6-6
j_call: TRBJ2-3
cdr3_aa: CASRRLAATDTQYF
cdr3_nt: TGTGCCAGCCGTCGACTAGCGGCGACAGATACGCAGTATTTT

d_call: .
v_call: TRBV5-1
j_call: TRBJ1-1
cdr3_aa: CASSLTGSTTEAFF
cdr3_nt: TGCGCCAGCAGCTTGACCGGGAGCACTACTGAAGCTTTCTTT

d_call: .
v_call: TRBV7-9
j_call: TRBJ1-4
cdr3_aa: CASSRGENEKLFF
cdr3_nt: TGTGCCAGCTCTAGGGGGGAAAATGAAAAACTGTTTTTT

d_call: .
v_call: TRBV30
j_call: TRBJ2-5
cdr3_aa: CAWCVLTKETQYF
cdr3_nt: TGTGCCTGGTGTGTTCTTACTAAGGAGACCCAGTACTTC

d_call: .
v_call: TRBV7-9
j_call: TRBJ1-2
cdr3_aa: CASSPWSSSYGYTF
cdr3_nt: TGTGCCAGCAGCCCATGGTCGTCAAGCTATGGCTACACCTTC

d_call: TRBD2
v_call: TRBV27
j_call: TRBJ2-7
cdr3_aa: CASSARLANTRQRYF
cdr3_nt: TGTGCCAGCAGTGCCCGACTAGCTAATACGCGTCAACGGTACTTC

d_call: TRBD2
v_call: TRBV5-1
j_call: TRBJ2-3
cdr3_aa: CASSIPTSALGEDTQYF
cdr3_nt: TGCGCCAGCAGCATCCCAACTAGCGCCCTAGGGGAAGATACGCAGTATTTT

d_call: .
v_call: TRBV10-3
j_call: TRBJ1-6
cdr3_aa: CAISDQPRVSGSPLHF
cdr3_nt: TGTGCCATCAGTGACCAGCCTCGAGTCTCGGGTTCACCCCTCCACTTT